These 4 T cell receptor beta chains were all obtained from the same sample, sequenced in a study of neoadjuvant nivolumab and ipilimumab in lung cancer. Assay: immunoSEQ multiplex PCR; the TCRdb copy retains only in-frame clones and omits some. The sample gives about 9,700 clones, approximately 77% of which show up once; around 7.5% is in the top ten. The material was tumor tissue, obtained after neoadjuvant nivolumab, alone or with ipilimumab, at or shortly before surgery. The receptor source for this set is an adult with non-small cell lung cancer. Some clones in this sample may be carry-over from other donors' samples.

This clone was seen only a few times. The gene calls are TRBV6-5 and TRBJ1-2; possibly TRBD1 for D (6 bases). Germline CDR1 is MNHEY and CDR2 is SVGAGI. The CDR3 extends over 14 amino acids. V lost 6 bases to trimming and J lost 7 bases, with 18 bases between them. CDR3 coding DNA: TGTGCCAGCAGCCGAACGCACAGGGTTGTTGGCTACACCTTC. Protein product: CASSRTHRVVGYTF.

This clone was seen only once. The gene calls are TRBV14 and TRBJ1-2; TRBD1 might be the D (6 bases). V was clipped by 1 base and J by 0 bases, with 12 bases between them. CDR1 is SGHDN, CDR2 FVKESK, per germline. The CDR3 spans 16 residues. CDR3 in amino acids: CASSQVGGASNYGYTF. CDR3 DNA sequence: TGTGCCAGCAGCCAAGTGGGGGGGGCGTCTAACTATGGCTACACCTTC.

This clone was counted a few times. The rearrangement links TRBV4-1 to TRBJ2-7, with 9 bases that match TRBD1. Germline CDR1 reads MGHRA; CDR2 reads YSYEKL. V was clipped by 0 bases and J by 3 bases; unmatched bases: 18. This CDR3 spans 20 amino acids. The CDR3 region is CASSQDGVRDRVSSRYEQYF. The CDR3 nucleotides are TGCGCCAGCAGCCAAGATGGGGTAAGGGACAGGGTGTCTAGCCGCTACGAGCAGTACTTC.

The gene calls are TRBV5-1 and TRBJ2-5; 9 nucleotides agree with TRBD2. The CDR3 has 15 residues. Germline CDR1 reads SGHRS; CDR2 reads YFSETQ. V gave up 7 bases and J gave up 5 bases; unmatched junction bases: 12. The CDR3, as DNA: TGCGCCAGCCGCCCCCCAGCGGGGGGATGGGAGACCCAGTACTTC. It codes for CASRPPAGGWETQYF.